A selection of T cell receptor beta chains follows, all from one sample in a study of T-cell reconstitution after alpha-beta-depleted transplantation in children. Using its own MiXCR run on the PCR reads, TCRdb lists one record per CDR3 protein. The top ten hold 2.2% of the sample, which has hundreds of thousands of distinct CDR3 sequences, 10% to 15% seen once. Specimen: PBMCs, mostly from graft donor cells, collected 360 days after TCRalphabeta/CD19-depleted stem cell transplant. These receptors all come from a male patient younger than 18 who had a stem cell transplant for acute myeloid leukemia, so the T cells may come from the graft donor. CDR3s include the opening cysteine and the closing phenylalanine or tryptophan. The order of the fields is J gene, V gene, D gene, clone size, CDR3 protein, CDR3 DNA. The D gene is left open where the match is weak. Only some rows state a clone size, as once, few, many or a class for expanded clones.

>TRBJ2-5|TRBV15|TRBD2|-
CATLSGNQETQYF
TGTGCCACCTTGAGCGGGAACCAAGAGACCCAGTACTTC
>TRBJ2-3|TRBV15|-|-
CATSRGRDRMADTQYF
TGTGCCACCAGCAGAGGCCGGGACCGGATGGCAGATACGCAGTATTTT
>TRBJ1-4|TRBV2|-|many
CASSRSGVDEKLFF
TGTGCCAGCAGCCGATCAGGGGTGGATGAAAAACTGTTTTTT
>TRBJ2-1|TRBV28|-|many
CASSRRKPISSYNEQFF
TGTGCCAGCAGTCGGCGGAAACCTATTAGCTCCTACAATGAGCAGTTCTTC
>TRBJ1-4|TRBV28|-|-
CASSLGPSEKLFF
TGTGCCAGCAGTTTAGGACCCAGCGAAAAACTGTTTTTT
>TRBJ2-7|TRBV5-5|-|few
CASTTPTYEQYF
TGTGCCAGCACCACACCCACTTACGAGCAGTACTTC
>TRBJ1-5|TRBV7-9|TRBD1|-
CASSPTDRGPGQPQHF
TGTGCCAGCAGCCCCACGGACAGGGGGCCCGGACAGCCCCAGCATTTT
>TRBJ2-7|TRBV28|-|-
CASSLFGGTSYEQYF
TGTGCCAGCAGTTTATTCGGGGGCACCTCCTACGAGCAGTACTTC
>TRBJ2-5|TRBV12-3/TRBV12-4|TRBD1|few
CASSLLTGIETQYF
TGTGCCAGCAGCTTACTGACAGGGATAGAGACCCAGTACTTC
>TRBJ1-3|TRBV7-2|-|many
CASSLAGGGNTIYF
TGTGCCAGCAGCTTAGCCGGCGGAGGAAACACCATATATTTT
>TRBJ2-7|TRBV12-3/TRBV12-4|-|-
CASRFNYEQYF
TGTGCCAGCAGATTCAACTACGAGCAGTACTTC
>TRBJ2-7|TRBV12-3/TRBV12-4|-|many
CASSLFDEQYF
TGTGCCAGCAGTTTGTTCGACGAGCAGTACTTC
>TRBJ2-3|TRBV3-1|TRBD2|few
CASSPLAGILTDTQYF
TGTGCCAGCAGCCCTCTAGCGGGGATACTCACAGATACGCAGTATTTT
>TRBJ2-7|TRBV5-5|TRBD2|few
CASSSKPGLHPEQYF
TGTGCCAGCAGCTCCAAACCGGGACTACACCCCGAGCAGTACTTC
>TRBJ2-7|TRBV18|TRBD2|few
CASSPSAGGSYEQYF
TGTGCCAGCTCACCAAGCGCGGGGGGGTCCTACGAGCAGTACTTC
>TRBJ2-5|TRBV15|TRBD2|-
CATSRDTSLAEIQETQYF
TGTGCCACCAGCAGAGATACGAGCCTAGCGGAGATTCAAGAGACCCAGTACTTC
>TRBJ2-2|TRBV14|-|few
CASSPRFFGVGTGELFF
TGTGCCAGCAGCCCCCGTTTCTTTGGGGTTGGTACCGGGGAGCTGTTTTTT
>TRBJ2-2|TRBV20-1|TRBD2|-
CSARDGLAGGYWGTGELFF
TGCAGTGCTAGAGATGGGCTAGCGGGAGGGTACTGGGGCACCGGGGAGCTGTTTTTT
>TRBJ2-3|TRBV10-3|TRBD2|-
CAIKQGLAGGDTQYF
TGTGCCATCAAGCAAGGACTAGCGGGAGGAGATACGCAGTATTTT
>TRBJ2-1|TRBV27|TRBD2|many
CASTPGTSGNNEQFF
TGTGCCAGCACCCCCGGGACTAGCGGGAACAATGAGCAGTTCTTC
>TRBJ2-7|TRBV7-9|TRBD2|many
CASSLRLAGGREQYF
TGTGCCAGCAGCTTAAGACTAGCGGGAGGCAGGGAGCAGTACTTC
>TRBJ2-6|TRBV12-3/TRBV12-4|-|-
CASSLGAPLSGANVLTF
TGTGCCAGCAGTTTAGGTGCCCCCCTTTCTGGGGCCAACGTCCTGACTTTC
>TRBJ2-7|TRBV9|-|-
CASSASPRAGSYEQYF
TGTGCCAGCAGCGCCTCCCCTAGGGCGGGGTCCTACGAGCAGTACTTC
>TRBJ1-1|TRBV6-5|-|-
CASTDGTEAFF
TGTGCCAGCACCGACGGGACTGAAGCTTTCTTT
>TRBJ2-3|TRBV4-3|-|few
CASSQDATSRSTDTQYF
TGCGCCAGCAGCCAAGATGCGACTAGTCGTAGCACAGATACGCAGTATTTT
>TRBJ2-2|TRBV12-3/TRBV12-4|-|many
CASSFWGSGNTGELFF
TGTGCCAGCAGTTTTTGGGGTAGCGGGAACACCGGGGAGCTGTTTTTT
>TRBJ2-2|TRBV5-1|-|few
CASSPTGGALKAGELFF
TGCGCCAGCAGCCCCACCGGAGGAGCCCTGAAGGCCGGGGAGCTGTTTTTT
>TRBJ2-7|TRBV12-3/TRBV12-4|TRBD1|-
CASMGQGSYEQYF
TGTGCCAGCATGGGACAGGGGTCCTACGAGCAGTACTTC
>TRBJ2-3|TRBV20-1|-|-
CSASAWGGRTDTQYF
TGCAGTGCTAGCGCCTGGGGGGGCCGCACAGATACGCAGTATTTT
>TRBJ2-7|TRBV2|-|many
CARGGPALEGSYEQYF
TGTGCCAGGGGGGGACCCGCACTAGAAGGTTCCTACGAGCAGTACTTC
>TRBJ2-1|TRBV24-1|TRBD2|-
CATSDLTSGEQFF
TGTGCCACCAGTGATTTGACTAGCGGGGAGCAGTTCTTC
>TRBJ2-7|TRBV20-1|-|-
CSARDRKQAPRTYEQYF
TGCAGTGCTAGAGATAGAAAACAAGCGCCTCGTACCTACGAGCAGTACTTC
>TRBJ2-1|TRBV29-1|-|-
CSADTPAAYNEQFF
TGCAGCGCCGACACCCCGGCGGCCTACAATGAGCAGTTCTTC
>TRBJ2-1|TRBV4-3|-|few
CASSSRGWGTPEGEQFF
TGCGCCAGCAGCTCGCGAGGGTGGGGGACCCCCGAGGGTGAGCAGTTCTTC
>TRBJ2-3|TRBV7-8|TRBD2|-
CARTRLAPDTQYF
TGTGCCAGGACCAGACTAGCCCCAGATACGCAGTATTTT
>TRBJ2-1|TRBV7-2|TRBD2|many
CASSPSGLAGGPNYEQFF
TGTGCCAGCAGCCCTAGCGGACTAGCGGGAGGGCCGAACTATGAGCAGTTCTTC
>TRBJ2-1|TRBV29-1|-|few
CSVDLVSSYEQFF
TGCAGCGTTGACTTGGTTTCCAGTTATGAGCAGTTCTTC
>TRBJ2-5|TRBV19|-|-
CASSIRVQETQYF
TGTGCCAGTAGTATCAGGGTTCAAGAGACCCAGTACTTC
>TRBJ2-2|TRBV30|-|many
CAWSVQLELFF
TGTGCCTGGAGTGTACAGCTAGAGCTGTTTTTT
>TRBJ1-6|TRBV9|TRBD1|few
CASSVGQGVSPLHF
TGTGCCAGCAGCGTAGGCCAGGGGGTCTCACCCCTCCACTTT
>TRBJ2-1|TRBV5-1|TRBD1|-
CASSLAGQGLNEQFF
TGCGCCAGCAGCTTGGCGGGACAGGGGCTAAATGAGCAGTTCTTC
>TRBJ1-5|TRBV7-2|-|few
CASSLARGGNQPQHF
TGTGCCAGCAGCTTAGCGAGAGGGGGTAATCAGCCCCAGCATTTT
>TRBJ2-5|TRBV6-5|TRBD2|many
CASRAPGGETQYF
TGTGCCAGCAGGGCTCCGGGAGGAGAGACCCAGTACTTC
>TRBJ2-5|TRBV4-2|-|many
CASSLTPVGAETQYF
TGTGCCAGCAGCCTCACCCCGGTGGGGGCAGAGACCCAGTACTTC
>TRBJ2-3|TRBV27|-|-
CASSSVASHTDTQYF
TGTGCCAGCAGTTCCGTAGCGTCACACACAGATACGCAGTATTTT
>TRBJ2-1|TRBV20-1|TRBD1|-
CSAREGQLNEQFF
TGCAGTGCTAGAGAGGGACAGCTCAATGAGCAGTTCTTC
>TRBJ2-3|TRBV4-1|TRBD2|few
CASSQGLAASDTQYF
TGCGCCAGCAGCCAAGGACTAGCGGCATCAGATACGCAGTATTTT
>TRBJ2-2|TRBV20-1|TRBD2|few
CSARVLAGVGGELFF
TGCAGTGCTAGAGTCCTAGCGGGAGTGGGTGGGGAGCTGTTTTTT
>TRBJ2-7|TRBV5-1|-|few
CASGTQSYEQYF
TGCGCCAGCGGGACACAATCCTACGAGCAGTACTTC
>TRBJ2-7|TRBV29-1|TRBD2|few
CSVESGRAYEQYF
TGCAGCGTTGAAAGCGGGAGGGCCTACGAGCAGTACTTC
>TRBJ2-2|TRBV5-1|TRBD2|few
CASSFWLAGGSPGELFF
TGCGCCAGCAGCTTCTGGCTAGCGGGAGGGAGTCCCGGGGAGCTGTTTTTT